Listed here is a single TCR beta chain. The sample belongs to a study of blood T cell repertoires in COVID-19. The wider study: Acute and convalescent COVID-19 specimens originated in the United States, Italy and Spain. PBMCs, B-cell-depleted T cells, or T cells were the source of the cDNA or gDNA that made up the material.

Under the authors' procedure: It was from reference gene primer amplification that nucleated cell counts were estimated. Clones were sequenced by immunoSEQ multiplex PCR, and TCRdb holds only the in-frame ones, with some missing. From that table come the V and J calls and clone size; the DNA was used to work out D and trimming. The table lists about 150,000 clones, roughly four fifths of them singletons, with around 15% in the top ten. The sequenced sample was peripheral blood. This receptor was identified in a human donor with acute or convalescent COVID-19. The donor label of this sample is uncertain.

The CDR3 spells CASKESGAYNEQFF. In DNA form, the CDR3 reads TGTGCCAGCAAGGAAAGCGGAGCCTACAATGAGCAGTTCTTC. The chain couples TRBV2 to TRBJ2-1, with D tentatively TRBD2 (5 bases). V shed 7 bases and J shed 2 bases, with 12 bases lying between them. CDR1 and CDR2 (germline): SNHLY, FYNNEI. The CDR3 has 14 residues.